The present entry profiles one TCR beta chain with its context. This sample stems from a study of metastatic and nonmetastatic thyroid tumors. All patients were treatment-naive before thyroid surgery. In germline, CDR1 is MNHEY, CDR2 SVGEGT. V was clipped by 2 bases and J by 2 bases, with 5 bases between them. The CDR3 has 13 residues. TCRdb used MiXCR to call clones anew from the PCR reads. The data hold 5,000 or so clones, with 30% to 35% observed a single time. The clonotype comes from a male donor with papillary thyroid cancer or a benign thyroid nodule (not recorded which). Some clones in this sample may be carry-over from other donors' samples. The rearrangement links TRBV6-2 or TRBV6-3 to TRBJ2-3; D ambiguous. Sequencing input: adjacent normal tissue. The CDR3 DNA reads TGTGCCAGCAGTTACCAGGCCACAGATACGCAGTATTTT. As protein: CASSYQATDTQYF.